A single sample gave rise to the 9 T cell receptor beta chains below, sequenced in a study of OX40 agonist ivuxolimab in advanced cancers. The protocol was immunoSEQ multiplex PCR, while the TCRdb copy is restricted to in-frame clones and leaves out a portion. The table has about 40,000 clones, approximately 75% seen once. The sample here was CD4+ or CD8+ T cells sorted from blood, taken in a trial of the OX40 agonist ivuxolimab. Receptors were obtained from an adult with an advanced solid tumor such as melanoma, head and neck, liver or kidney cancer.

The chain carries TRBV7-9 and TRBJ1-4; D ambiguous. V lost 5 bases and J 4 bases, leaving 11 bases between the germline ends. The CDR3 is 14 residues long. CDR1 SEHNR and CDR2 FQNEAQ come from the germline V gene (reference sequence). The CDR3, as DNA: TGTGCCAGCAGCGTTAATAACGGTAATGAAAAACTGTTTTTT. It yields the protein CASSVNNGNEKLFF.

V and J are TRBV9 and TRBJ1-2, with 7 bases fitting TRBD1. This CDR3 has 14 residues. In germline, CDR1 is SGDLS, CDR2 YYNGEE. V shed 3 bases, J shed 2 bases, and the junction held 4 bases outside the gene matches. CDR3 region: CASSAGTANYGYTF. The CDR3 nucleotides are TGTGCCAGCAGCGCCGGGACAGCAAACTATGGCTACACCTTC.

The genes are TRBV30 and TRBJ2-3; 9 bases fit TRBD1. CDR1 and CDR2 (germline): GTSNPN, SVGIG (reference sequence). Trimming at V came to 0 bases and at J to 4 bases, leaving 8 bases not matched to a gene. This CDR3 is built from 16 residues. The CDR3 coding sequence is TGTGCCTGGAGTGTATGGGGGACAGGGACCTCAGATACGCAGTATTTT. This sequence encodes CAWSVWGTGTSDTQYF.

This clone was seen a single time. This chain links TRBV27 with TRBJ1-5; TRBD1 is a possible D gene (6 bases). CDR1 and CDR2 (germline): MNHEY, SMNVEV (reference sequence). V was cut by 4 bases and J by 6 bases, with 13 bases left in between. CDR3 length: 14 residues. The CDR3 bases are TGTGCCAGCAGTTGGGAGGGGGTCGGTCAGCCCCAGCATTTT. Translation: CASSWEGVGQPQHF.

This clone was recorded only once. The CDR3 DNA reads TGTGCCAGCAGCTTGGTCAGGGAACTGAAGACTTTCTTT. Its protein is CASSLVRELKTFF. The V call is TRBV5-5, the J call TRBJ1-1; weak D call: TRBD1 (5 bases). Germline loops: CDR1 SGHKS, CDR2 YYEKEE (reference sequence). The V and J ends lost 0 bases and 12 bases respectively, with 15 bases between them. CDR3 size: 13 residues.

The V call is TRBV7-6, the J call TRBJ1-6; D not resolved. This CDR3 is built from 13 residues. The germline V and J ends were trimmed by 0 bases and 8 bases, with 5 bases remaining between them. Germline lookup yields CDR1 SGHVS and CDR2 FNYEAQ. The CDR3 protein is CASSLAQDSPLHF. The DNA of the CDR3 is TGTGCCAGCAGCTTAGCGCAGGATTCACCCCTCCACTTT.

The CDR3 bases are TGTGCCAGCAGCTCCTCTAGCGGGGTGTACAATGAGCAGTTCTTC. Translating it yields CASSSSSGVYNEQFF. J is TRBJ2-1 and V is TRBV7-2; TRBD2 matches 9 bases. This CDR3 spans 15 amino acids. Germline V gene lookup returns CDR1 SGHTA and CDR2 FQGNSA. V was clipped by 4 bases and J by 4 bases; unmatched bases: 5.

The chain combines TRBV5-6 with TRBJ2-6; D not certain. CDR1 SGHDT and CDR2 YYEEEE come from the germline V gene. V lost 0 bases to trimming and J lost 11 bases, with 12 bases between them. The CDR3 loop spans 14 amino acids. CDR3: CASSLGPSEDVLTF. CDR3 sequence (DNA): TGTGCCAGCAGCTTGGGCCCATCTGAAGACGTCCTGACTTTC. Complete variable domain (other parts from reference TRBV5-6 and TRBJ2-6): DAGVTQSPTHLIKTRGQQVTLRCSPKSGHDTVSWYQQALGQGPQFIFQYYEEEERQRGNFPDRFSGHQFPNYSSELNVNALLLGDSALYLCASSLGPSEDVLTFGAGSRLTVL.

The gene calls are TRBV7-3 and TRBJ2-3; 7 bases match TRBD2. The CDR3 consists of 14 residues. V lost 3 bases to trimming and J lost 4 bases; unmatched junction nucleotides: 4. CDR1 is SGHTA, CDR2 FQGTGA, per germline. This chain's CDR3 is CASSLGGSSDTQYF. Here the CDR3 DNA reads TGTGCCAGCAGCTTGGGCGGGAGCTCAGATACGCAGTATTTT. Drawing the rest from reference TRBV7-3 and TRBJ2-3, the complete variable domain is GAGVSQTPSNKVTEKGKYVELRCDPISGHTALYWYRQSLGQGPEFLIYFQGTGAADDSGLPNDRFFAVRPEGSVSTLKIQRTERGDSAVYLCASSLGGSSDTQYFGPGTRLTVL.